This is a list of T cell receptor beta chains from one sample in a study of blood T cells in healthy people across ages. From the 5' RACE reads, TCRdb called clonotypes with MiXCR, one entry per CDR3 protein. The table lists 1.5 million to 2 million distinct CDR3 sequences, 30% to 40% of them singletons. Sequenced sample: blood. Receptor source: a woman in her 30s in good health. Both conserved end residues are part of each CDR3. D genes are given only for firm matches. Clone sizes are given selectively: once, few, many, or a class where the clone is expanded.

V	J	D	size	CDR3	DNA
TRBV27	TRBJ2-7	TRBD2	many	CASQAGTPSGEQYF	TGTGCCAGCCAAGCGGGAACCCCCTCGGGCGAGCAGTACTTC
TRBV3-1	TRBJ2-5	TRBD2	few	CASSRPAGGQETQYF	TGTGCCAGCAGCCGCCCCGCGGGGGGGCAAGAGACCCAGTACTTC
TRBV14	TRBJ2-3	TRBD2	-	CASSLTLARVEAGGFTDTQYF	TGTGCCAGCAGCCTTACCCTCGCCCGAGTCGAAGCGGGGGGATTCACAGATACGCAGTATTTT
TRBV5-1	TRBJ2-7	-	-	CASSLPDGPYEQYF	TGCGCCAGCAGCTTGCCTGACGGGCCCTACGAGCAGTACTTC
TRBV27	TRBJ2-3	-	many	CASSPLRADTQYF	TGTGCCAGCAGCCCTCTCCGGGCAGATACGCAGTATTTT
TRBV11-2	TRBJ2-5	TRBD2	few	CASSFVTSGFREETQYF	TGTGCCAGCAGCTTTGTGACTAGCGGTTTTAGAGAAGAGACCCAGTACTTC
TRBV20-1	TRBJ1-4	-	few	CSAPNHNEKLFF	TGCAGTGCCCCGAATCACAATGAAAAACTGTTTTTT
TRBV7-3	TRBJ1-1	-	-	CASSSAGTITHTEAFF	TGTGCCAGCAGCTCCGCCGGGACAATTACCCACACTGAAGCTTTCTTT
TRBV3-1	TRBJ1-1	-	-	CASSQGYQVEAFF	TGTGCCAGCAGCCAGGGTTATCAGGTGGAAGCTTTCTTT
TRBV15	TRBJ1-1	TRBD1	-	CATSTRDRGAMNTEAFF	TGTGCCACCAGCACAAGGGACAGGGGCGCCATGAACACTGAAGCTTTCTTT
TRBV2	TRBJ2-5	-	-	CASSDNYREETQYF	TGTGCCAGCAGTGATAACTATAGAGAAGAGACCCAGTACTTC
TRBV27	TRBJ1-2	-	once	CASSFDRGADTGINHGYTF	TGTGCCAGCAGTTTTGATCGCGGCGCCGATACAGGGATTAACCATGGCTACACCTTC
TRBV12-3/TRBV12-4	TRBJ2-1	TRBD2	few	CASSLSRAGEGRNEQFF	TGTGCCAGCAGTTTATCTCGAGCGGGAGAGGGTCGGAATGAGCAGTTCTTC
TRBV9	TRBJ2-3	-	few	CASSVREGTSTDTQYF	TGTGCCAGCAGCGTTCGTGAGGGCACTAGCACAGATACGCAGTATTTT
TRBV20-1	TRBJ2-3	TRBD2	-	CSARDNSGSRADTQYF	TGCAGTGCTAGAGATAACAGCGGGAGTAGAGCAGATACGCAGTATTTT
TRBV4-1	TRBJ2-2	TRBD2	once	CASSQRRLAVNTGELFF	TGCGCCAGCAGCCAGAGGAGACTAGCGGTCAACACCGGGGAGCTGTTTTTT
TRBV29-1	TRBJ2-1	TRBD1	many	CSVEVVGQGRDEQFF	TGCAGCGTTGAAGTTGTCGGACAGGGGAGGGATGAGCAGTTCTTC
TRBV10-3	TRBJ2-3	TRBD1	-	CAISDPKDRVEGTDTQYF	TGTGCCATCAGTGACCCAAAAGACAGGGTAGAGGGCACAGATACGCAGTATTTT
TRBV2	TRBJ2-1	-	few	CASSEGRPTYNEQFF	TGTGCCAGCAGTGAAGGGCGTCCCACCTACAATGAGCAGTTCTTC
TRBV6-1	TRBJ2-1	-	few	CASTPSPNSSEQFF	TGTGCCAGCACCCCAAGTCCCAATAGTAGTGAGCAGTTCTTC
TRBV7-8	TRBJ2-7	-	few	CASSQSRPRVGEQYF	TGTGCCAGCAGCCAAAGCAGACCCCGGGTCGGCGAGCAGTACTTC
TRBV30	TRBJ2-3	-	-	CAWSPGLGEADTQYF	TGTGCCTGGAGTCCCGGGTTAGGCGAAGCGGATACGCAGTATTTT
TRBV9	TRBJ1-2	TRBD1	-	CASSSPQAQGARGYTF	TGTGCCAGCAGTTCCCCTCAGGCACAGGGGGCACGCGGCTACACCTTC
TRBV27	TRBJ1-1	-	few	CASSLSGHTEAFF	TGTGCCAGCAGTTTAAGCGGGCACACTGAAGCTTTCTTT
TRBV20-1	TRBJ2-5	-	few	CSATDYTLQETQYF	TGCAGTGCTACGGACTACACGCTTCAAGAGACCCAGTACTTC
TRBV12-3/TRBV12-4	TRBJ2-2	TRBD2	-	CASSFAGGSTGELFF	TGTGCCAGCAGTTTCGCGGGGGGAAGCACCGGGGAGCTGTTTTTT
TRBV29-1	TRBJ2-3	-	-	CSVEVDTDTQYF	TGCAGCGTTGAAGTAGACACAGATACGCAGTATTTT
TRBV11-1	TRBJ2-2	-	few	CASSSPDGRRTGELFF	TGTGCCAGCAGCTCCCCCGACGGGAGAAGGACCGGGGAGCTGTTTTTT
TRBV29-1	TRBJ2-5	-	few	CSVYGGWETQYF	TGCAGCGTTTACGGAGGCTGGGAGACCCAGTACTTC
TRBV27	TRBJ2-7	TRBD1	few	CASSLWTGTEQYF	TGTGCCAGCAGTTTATGGACAGGGACCGAGCAGTACTTC
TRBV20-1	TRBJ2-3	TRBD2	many	CSARTGGPLDTQYF	TGCAGTGCTAGAACGGGAGGGCCATTAGATACGCAGTATTTT
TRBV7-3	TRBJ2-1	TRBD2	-	CASSLGQSGSSYNEQFF	TGTGCCAGCAGCTTAGGCCAAAGCGGGAGCTCCTACAATGAGCAGTTCTTC
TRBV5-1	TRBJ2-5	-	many	CASSRGGSGEETQYF	TGCGCCAGCAGTAGAGGAGGGTCCGGGGAAGAGACCCAGTACTTC
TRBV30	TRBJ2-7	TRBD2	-	CAWSEGLAVSEQYF	TGTGCCTGGAGTGAGGGACTAGCCGTCTCCGAGCAGTACTTC
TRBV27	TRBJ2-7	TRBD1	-	CASSRYRGSSYEQYF	TGTGCCAGCAGTCGGTACAGGGGATCCTCCTACGAGCAGTACTTC
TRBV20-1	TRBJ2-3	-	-	CSASGGHSTDTQYF	TGCAGTGCTAGCGGGGGACATAGCACAGATACGCAGTATTTT
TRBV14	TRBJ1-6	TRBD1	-	CASSLGTVSPLHF	TGTGCCAGCAGCCTCGGGACAGTTTCACCCCTCCACTTT
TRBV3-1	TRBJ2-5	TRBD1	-	CASSQLGTGVAETQYF	TGTGCCAGCAGCCAACTAGGGACAGGGGTGGCGGAGACCCAGTACTTC
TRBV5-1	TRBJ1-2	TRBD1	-	CASSGGQGANGYGYTF	TGCGCCAGCAGCGGAGGACAGGGGGCAAACGGCTATGGCTACACCTTC
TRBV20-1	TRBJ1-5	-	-	CSAGEGSNQPQHF	TGCAGCGCAGGGGAAGGAAGCAATCAGCCCCAGCATTTT
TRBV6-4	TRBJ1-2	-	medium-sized	CASSDSFYGGYTF	TGTGCCAGCAGTGACTCGTTCTATGGTGGCTACACCTTC
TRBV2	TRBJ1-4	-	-	CASSDRQIPNEKPFF	TGTGCCAGCAGTGATCGTCAGATTCCTAATGAAAAACCGTTTTTT
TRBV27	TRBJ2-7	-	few	CASRYRRTATSSYEQYF	TGTGCCAGCAGATATCGGCGGACTGCTACAAGCTCCTACGAGCAGTACTTC
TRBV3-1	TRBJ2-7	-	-	CASSQGIGLYEQYF	TGTGCCAGCAGCCAAGGTATTGGACTATACGAGCAGTACTTC
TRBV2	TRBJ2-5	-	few	CASTDGGPMNGKTQYF	TGTGCCAGCACCGACGGGGGACCGATGAATGGAAAGACCCAGTACTTC
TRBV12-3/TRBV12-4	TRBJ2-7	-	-	CASSLKGSLSGNEQYF	TGTGCCAGCAGTTTAAAGGGAAGTTTGTCGGGCAACGAGCAGTACTTC